Listed below are T cell receptor beta chains from one sample, sequenced in a study of T-cell reconstitution after alpha-beta-depleted transplantation in children. TCRdb reprocessed the PCR reads via MiXCR and lists one record per CDR3 protein. This repertoire shows almost 400,000 distinct CDR3 sequences, 20% found once; its top ten account for 3.5% to 4%. The specimen was PBMCs from the stem cell graft donor, collected from the stem cell graft. Source of these receptors: a human donor who donated a stem cell graft to a child with acute myeloid leukemia. Each CDR3 is given with its conserved first and last residue. A D gene is named only where the DNA matches it firmly. A clone size is listed for some rows: how often the clone was seen (once, few, many), or a class if it is expanded.

CDR3 DNA	CDR3 protein	J gene	D gene	V gene	clone size
TGCAGCGTTGGGATAGTAGCAAACAATGAGCAGTTCTTC	CSVGIVANNEQFF	TRBJ2-1	NA	TRBV29-1	NA
TGCAGCGTCCTTGGGCAGGGGGCGGTCGAAGCTTTCTTT	CSVLGQGAVEAFF	TRBJ1-1	TRBD1	TRBV29-1	few
TGTGCCAGCAGTAAACAGGGGGCGCAGGGCGAGCAGTACTTC	CASSKQGAQGEQYF	TRBJ2-7	TRBD1	TRBV28	few
TGTGCCAGCTCGCCACATGTGACTAGCTACGAGCAGTACTTC	CASSPHVTSYEQYF	TRBJ2-7	NA	TRBV28	NA
TGCAGCGTCTCAAGGGGAGATACGCAGTATTTT	CSVSRGDTQYF	TRBJ2-3	NA	TRBV29-1	many
TGTGCCACCAGTGAGCATCGAAAGGGAGGTGAGCAGTTCTTC	CATSEHRKGGEQFF	TRBJ2-1	NA	TRBV24-1	few
TGTGCCAGCCTGACCACCAGCGGGAAACTAGAGACCCAGTACTTC	CASLTTSGKLETQYF	TRBJ2-5	TRBD2	TRBV5-6	NA
TGTGCCAGCAGCTTAGACAGGGGGTCAGAGACCCAGTACTTC	CASSLDRGSETQYF	TRBJ2-5	TRBD1	TRBV7-8	many
TGTGCCACCGTGGGACCTAATCAAGAGACCCAGTACTTC	CATVGPNQETQYF	TRBJ2-5	NA	TRBV28	few
TGTGCCAGCCGAGCGATTGGGGTCCACAATGAGCAGTTCTTC	CASRAIGVHNEQFF	TRBJ2-1	NA	TRBV12-3/TRBV12-4	few
TGTGCCAGCAGCTCCAGATCCGTGGGCAATGAGCAGTTCTTC	CASSSRSVGNEQFF	TRBJ2-1	NA	TRBV7-2	few
TGTGCCAGCAGCCCCGGTCCTGGGGACACTGAAGCTTTCTTT	CASSPGPGDTEAFF	TRBJ1-1	NA	TRBV7-6	few
TGCAGTGCTAGGTCCGGGACTAGCGGGAGGGAGAGCCCCCTGAACGTCCTGACTTTC	CSARSGTSGRESPLNVLTF	TRBJ2-6	TRBD2	TRBV20-1	few
TGCGCCAGCAGCGAAGAAGGCTCTAGCGGGAGGGCGTACGAGCAGTACTTC	CASSEEGSSGRAYEQYF	TRBJ2-7	TRBD2	TRBV4-1	few
TGCAGTGCTCGGACAGGGGGCTCTGGGGCCAACGTCCTGACTTTC	CSARTGGSGANVLTF	TRBJ2-6	TRBD1	TRBV20-1	NA
TGTGCCACCAGTGCCCCTTGGGACGGAAACATTCAGTACTTC	CATSAPWDGNIQYF	TRBJ2-4	NA	TRBV24-1	NA
TGTGCCAGCTCCAGCGACAGGGGTTCATGGAATGAGCAGTTCTTC	CASSSDRGSWNEQFF	TRBJ2-1	TRBD1	TRBV28	NA
TGTGCCAGCAGTTTAGGACAGGGGGGTTCTGGGGCCAACGTCCTGACTTTC	CASSLGQGGSGANVLTF	TRBJ2-6	TRBD1	TRBV12-3/TRBV12-4	NA
TGTGCCAGCAGTTCTCAGACTAGCGGGAACCATCGGTTCTTC	CASSSQTSGNHRFF	TRBJ2-1	TRBD2	TRBV27	NA
TGCGCCAGCAGCGTGGACAGTTCTAACTATGGCTACACCTTC	CASSVDSSNYGYTF	TRBJ1-2	NA	TRBV5-1	few
TGTGCCAGCAGCTTTACTAGCGGGAGGGCTCCCGAGACCCAGTACTTC	CASSFTSGRAPETQYF	TRBJ2-5	TRBD2	TRBV27	NA
TGTGCCAGCAGTTTAGGGTTTCTCACAGGCCCCAAAAACATTCAGTACTTC	CASSLGFLTGPKNIQYF	TRBJ2-4	NA	TRBV28	NA
TGTGCCAGCAGCCGGGGTGGGGGGGAGACCCAGTACTTC	CASSRGGGETQYF	TRBJ2-5	NA	TRBV7-2	few
TGTGCCAGCAGCGTAGAGGGCAGGGGGTCCAATGAGCAGTTCTTC	CASSVEGRGSNEQFF	TRBJ2-1	TRBD1	TRBV9	NA
TGCAGCGTACGGTCGACAGTATTAGCCTACGAGCAGTACTTC	CSVRSTVLAYEQYF	TRBJ2-7	NA	TRBV29-1	many
TGTGCCAGGGGCCCTGGGGGGGTCCGAGGGGAGCAGTACTTC	CARGPGGVRGEQYF	TRBJ2-7	TRBD2	TRBV5-8	NA
TGCGCCAGCAGCTTTACGTCCACGAACACTGAAGCTTTCTTT	CASSFTSTNTEAFF	TRBJ1-1	NA	TRBV5-1	few
TGTGCCAGCAGCCATCCAGAAACTAGCGGGAGAAGCTACGAGCAGTACTTC	CASSHPETSGRSYEQYF	TRBJ2-7	TRBD2	TRBV3-1	few
TGTGCCAGCAGCTTCGGACTAGCGGGAGAGACCCAGTACTTC	CASSFGLAGETQYF	TRBJ2-5	TRBD2	TRBV7-9	NA
TGTGCCAGCAGTTTACGATCAGGTTGGGACGAGCAGTACTTC	CASSLRSGWDEQYF	TRBJ2-7	NA	TRBV28	few
TGTGCCAGCAGCTTACACGGGACAAACACGTACGAGCAGTACTTC	CASSLHGTNTYEQYF	TRBJ2-7	NA	TRBV11-2	few
TGTGCCAGCAGCATAATGGGACAGAAAAACACTGAAGCTTTCTTT	CASSIMGQKNTEAFF	TRBJ1-1	NA	TRBV21-1	few
TGTGCCAGCACCCCCCGACAGGGTCTGTACGAGCAGTACTTC	CASTPRQGLYEQYF	TRBJ2-7	TRBD1	TRBV25-1	NA
TGCAGCGTTGACGAGCGGGAGACCACAGATACGCAGTATTTT	CSVDERETTDTQYF	TRBJ2-3	TRBD2	TRBV29-1	many
TGTGCCAGCAGCTTAGAAAAGATCTCTGGGGCCAACGTCCTGACTTTC	CASSLEKISGANVLTF	TRBJ2-6	NA	TRBV7-9	NA
TGCAGTGCTAGAGATATGGTAAATGAAAAACTGTTTTTT	CSARDMVNEKLFF	TRBJ1-4	NA	TRBV20-1	many
TGTGCCAGCAGCTCAATTAGGACTAGCGGGAAAACTGTTTTCGAGCAGTACTTC	CASSSIRTSGKTVFEQYF	TRBJ2-7	TRBD2	TRBV11-2	NA
TGTGCCAGCAGTTTAGTTCTGAATGAGCAGTTCTTC	CASSLVLNEQFF	TRBJ2-1	NA	TRBV28	many
TGCAGCGTTGGGGCTAGCGGGAGTTGGAATGAGCAGTTCTTC	CSVGASGSWNEQFF	TRBJ2-1	TRBD2	TRBV29-1	NA
TGTGCCAGCAGCCCCCCGGGTCTCAACACTGAAGCTTTCTTT	CASSPPGLNTEAFF	TRBJ1-1	NA	TRBV28	NA
TGCGCCAGCAGCCAAGTGGATACGCAGTATTTT	CASSQVDTQYF	TRBJ2-3	NA	TRBV4-1	NA
TGCAGTGCTAGAGATATACGGGAGGGCACCTACAATGAGCAGTTCTTC	CSARDIREGTYNEQFF	TRBJ2-1	TRBD2	TRBV20-1	NA
TGCAGTGCTAGAGATCCGGGAGGGGTACAGTTCTTC	CSARDPGGVQFF	TRBJ2-1	TRBD2	TRBV20-1	many
TGTGCCAGCAGTCCAAGTCGGCAGCGGGATTTCAACACCGGGGAGCTGTTTTTT	CASSPSRQRDFNTGELFF	TRBJ2-2	TRBD2	TRBV12-3/TRBV12-4	few